This T cell receptor (beta chain) was obtained from a study of a mutant IDH1 vaccine in newly diagnosed glioma. Study background: Vaccine administration was initiated 4-6 weeks following radiotherapy alone, or with temozolomide cycles. Week 35 was safety follow-up visit V12; week 47 was end-of-study visit V13. Points from the study as a whole: Seemingly, pseudoprogression had no relation to changes in the top peripheral T cell clonotypes.

Germline V gene data show CDR1 as SGHTS and CDR2 as YDEGEE. Trimming removed 3 bases at V and 0 bases at J, with 17 bases between. The CDR3 runs 17 residues. This table comes from immunoSEQ multiplex PCR, and its TCRdb copy is limited to in-frame clones, with some not included. The profile shows 50,000 to 55,000 clones, approximately 64% of them singletons. Comments on this clone: The antigen remains unidentified.

Time point in this sample: week 47, end of study. The study gave 300 ug of mutant IDH1 20-mer peptide per vaccine dose, with topical imiquimod. The chain employs TRBV5-8 and TRBJ2-3, with D possibly TRBD2 on 6 matching bases. The sequence was collected from a man aged 35 to 55 with glioma. Some clones in this sample may be carry-over from other donors' samples. Sequenced here: peripheral blood mononuclear cells (PBMCs), sampled from a glioma patient whose treatment included an IDH1 peptide vaccine. The chain's CDR3 is CASSSARTTSSTDTQYF. CDR3 coding DNA: TGTGCCAGCAGCTCGGCCCGGACTACCTCAAGCACAGATACGCAGTATTTT.